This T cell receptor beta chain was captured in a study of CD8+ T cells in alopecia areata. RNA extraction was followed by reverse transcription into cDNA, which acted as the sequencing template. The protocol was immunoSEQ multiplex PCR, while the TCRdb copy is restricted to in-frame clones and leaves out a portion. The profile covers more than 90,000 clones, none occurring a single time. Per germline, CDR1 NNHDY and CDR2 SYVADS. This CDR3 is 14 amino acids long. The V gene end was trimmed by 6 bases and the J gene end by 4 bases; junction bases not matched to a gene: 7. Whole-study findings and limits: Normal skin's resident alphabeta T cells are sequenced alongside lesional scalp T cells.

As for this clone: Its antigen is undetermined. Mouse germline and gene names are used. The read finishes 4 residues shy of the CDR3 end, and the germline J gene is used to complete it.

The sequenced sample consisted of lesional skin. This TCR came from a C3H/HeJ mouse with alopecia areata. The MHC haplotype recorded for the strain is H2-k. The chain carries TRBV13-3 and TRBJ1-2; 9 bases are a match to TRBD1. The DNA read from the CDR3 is TGTGCCAGCAAACGACAGGGGGGGGCCTCC. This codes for CASKRQGGAS. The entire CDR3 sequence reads CASKRQGGASDYTF.